This T cell receptor beta chain was sequenced for a study of shared clonotypes between healthy human individuals (dated by TCRdb to about 2020). Background on the whole study: A couple of women and a few men aged 18 to 49 years were included in the cohort. Per donor, leukapheresis produced somewhere between about 0.94 and 8.9 billion PBMCs. The study deeply sequenced blood TCR repertoires of several healthy adults to estimate repertoire size and the extent of clonotype sharing between individuals. Different laboratories and diverse techniques were used to prepare libraries and sequence TCR repertoires, to increase sequencing depth and limit assay-specific biases. For each donor, three plates each were used for CD4 naive and CD4 memory, two plates were used for CD8 naive, and one plate was used for CD8 memory.

Overall study outcomes, separate from this receptor: Compared with non-shared clonotypes, the clonotypes found in all four sorted-subset donors had higher generation probabilities. The genetic and exposure-history diversity represented was limited by the small number of donors. Naive subsets generally had larger estimated clonotype richness than memory subsets did. Pairwise subsampling led to the expectation that sequencing depth would affect the degree of clonotype sharing among donors. Across four donors, around 5.4% of naive CD4, approximately 4% of naive CD8, 2.3% of memory CD4, and 0.4% of memory CD8 clonotypes were shared. Sampling was restricted to blood, and TCR repertoires in tissues likely differ from the TCR repertoires found in blood. Even with the large sequencing depth, rarefaction of the sorted-subset datasets indicated that sequencing was incomplete.

TCR CDR3 regions were amplified from genomic DNA by multiplex PCR using the deep immunoSEQ assay. For each cell subset, the extracted genomic DNA was distributed evenly across all wells of several immunoSEQ 96-well plates, and each plate served as one replicate. For sorted subsets, each replicate PCR was loaded with roughly 0.2 ug genomic DNA, equivalent to approximately 33,000 T cell genomes. Purified libraries were measured with a Qubit 3.0 fluorometer, size-checked on a Bioanalyzer 2100, and measured again with the KAPA Library Quantification kit. Every immunoSEQ 96-well plate was sequenced on a dedicated single-read 150-cycle Illumina NextSeq 550 flow cell. The published analysis was carried out like this. Because the immunoSEQ output held only junctional sequences and lacked quality scores, the filtering could not match the filtering applied to full-length reads. To assign V/J genes and CDR3, sequences were annotated using PyIR, a Python wrapper for IgBLAST v1.9, with IMGT germline references. Reads were removed for weak V/J assignments (E-value above 1e-6), missing CDR3, stop codons, out-of-frame junctions, or ambiguous translated residues. V3J clonotypes were defined as sequences sharing the same inferred V gene, J gene, and CDR3 amino acid sequence. To compute the percentage overlap between repertoires, the number of shared unique clonotypes was divided by the size of the smaller repertoire. Three approaches were used to assess repertoire richness: RTK rarefaction, the Chao1 estimator, and Recon v2.1 estimates of unobserved clonotypes. OLGA was used to compute generation probabilities for all TCRbeta clonotypes that the gDNA method yielded from a few donors. What TCRdb holds here is the immuneACCESS table cut down to in-frame rearrangements. Part of the clones is not present; checked against another copy, under half of the missing clones reflect an unresolved V gene, and the others are unexplained. V, J and clone size derive from that table, while D and trimming were established from the DNA sequence. This sample has millions of clones in its table, and 93% of those were observed once. More than 1.5% of the sample comes from the top ten.

In the case of this clone: Its recognized antigen is unknown. Base qualities are not at hand, and no much larger clone is one base apart.

Per the germline V gene, SGHAT is the CDR1 and FQNNGV is the CDR2. V loses 5 bases at its end and J loses 5 bases; junction bases beyond the gene matches: 14. Spanning cysteine to phenylalanine, the CDR3 consists of 19 amino acids. The CDR3 DNA has 57 bases and is translated from base 1. CD8 naive samples were obtained by positive selection for CCR7 among CD45RO-negative cells, yielding a CD45RA+CCR7+ population from which TemRA cells were excluded. Donors were healthy HIV-negative adults with no recently reported acute infections or vaccinations. All donors were Caucasian adults living in Nashville, Tennessee, USA. Blood was collected by leukapheresis, and PBMCs were isolated by Ficoll-Histopaque density gradient centrifugation and then cryopreserved in liquid nitrogen vapor phase. Analytical flow cytometry was used to check the purity and quantity of each magnetically sorted T cell population. Each sorted fraction had its genomic DNA isolated and then quantified by UV absorbance on a Nanodrop 2000c.

What was sequenced was naive CD8+ T cells from PBMCs. Taken with the paper, the label for cell subset or site translates to: CD45RA+CCR7+. The clonotype originates from a man aged 18 to 29 in good health. Some clones in this sample may be carry-over from other donors' samples. Recombination linked TRBV11-2 to TRBJ2-2; 13 central nucleotides agree with TRBD2. The DNA sequence is as follows: TGTGCCAGCAGCCAGAAAGGACTAGCGGGAGTTCGGGGAACCGGGGAGCTGTTTTTT. Its protein is CASSQKGLAGVRGTGELFF. This CDR3, with the reference TRBV11-2 and TRBJ2-2 proteins standing in past its ends, gives the full variable domain EAGVAQSPRYKIIEKRQSVAFWCNPISGHATLYWYQQILGQGPKLLIQFQNNGVVDDSQLPKDRFSAERLKGVDSTLKIQPAKLEDSAVYLCASSQKGLAGVRGTGELFFGEGSRLTVL.